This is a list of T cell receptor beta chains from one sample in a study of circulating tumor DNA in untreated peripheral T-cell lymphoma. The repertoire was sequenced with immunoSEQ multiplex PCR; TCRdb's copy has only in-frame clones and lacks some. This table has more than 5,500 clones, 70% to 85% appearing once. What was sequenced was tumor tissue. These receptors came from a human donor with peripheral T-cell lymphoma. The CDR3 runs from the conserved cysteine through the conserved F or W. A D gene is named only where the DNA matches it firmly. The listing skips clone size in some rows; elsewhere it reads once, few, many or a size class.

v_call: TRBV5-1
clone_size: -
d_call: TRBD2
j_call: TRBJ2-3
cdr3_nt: TGCGCCAGCAGCTTAACTAGCGGGGGAGGTAGAGATACGCAGTATTTT
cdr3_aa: CASSLTSGGGRDTQYF

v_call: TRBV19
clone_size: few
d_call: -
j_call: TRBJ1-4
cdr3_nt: TGTGCCAGTAGTCCCCCGTCTCGTGAAAAACTGTTTTTT
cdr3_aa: CASSPPSREKLFF

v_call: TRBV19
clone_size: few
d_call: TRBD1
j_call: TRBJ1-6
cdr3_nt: TGTGCCAGTAGGTTCAACTGGGACAGCCTAAATTCACCCCTCCACTTT
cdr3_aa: CASRFNWDSLNSPLHF

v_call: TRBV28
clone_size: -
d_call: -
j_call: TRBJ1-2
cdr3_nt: TGTGCCAGCAGTTCCCGGTGGACGGCCTTAGACTATGGCTACACCTTC
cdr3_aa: CASSSRWTALDYGYTF

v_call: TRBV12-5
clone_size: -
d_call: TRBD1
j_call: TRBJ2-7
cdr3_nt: TGTGCTAGCAGGAACAGACAGGGTTCCTACGAGCAGTACTTC
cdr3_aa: CASRNRQGSYEQYF

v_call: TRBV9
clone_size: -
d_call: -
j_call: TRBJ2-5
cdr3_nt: TGTGCCAGCAGTTACTTACAAGAGACCCAGTACTTC
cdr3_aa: CASSYLQETQYF

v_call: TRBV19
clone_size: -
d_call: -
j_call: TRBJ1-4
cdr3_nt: TGTGCCAGTAGTTACAGGAGGAATGAAAAACTGTTTTTT
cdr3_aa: CASSYRRNEKLFF

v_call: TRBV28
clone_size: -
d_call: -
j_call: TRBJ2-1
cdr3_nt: TGTGCCAGCAGTTTATCGGCAGCCGTCTACAATGAGCAGTTCTTC
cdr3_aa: CASSLSAAVYNEQFF

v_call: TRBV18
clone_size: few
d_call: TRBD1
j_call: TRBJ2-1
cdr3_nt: TGTGCCAGCTCACCGCTAATAGGACAGGGTTCTTCCGATGAGCAGTTCTTC
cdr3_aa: CASSPLIGQGSSDEQFF

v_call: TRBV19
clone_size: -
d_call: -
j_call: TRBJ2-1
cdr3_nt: TGTGCCAGTAGTGGGGGGAACAGGGCCAACTTTTACAATGAGCAGTTCTTC
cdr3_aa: CASSGGNRANFYNEQFF

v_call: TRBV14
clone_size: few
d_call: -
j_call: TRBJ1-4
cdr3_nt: TGTGCCAGCAGCCTCGACAGTGAAAAACTGTTTTTT
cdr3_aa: CASSLDSEKLFF

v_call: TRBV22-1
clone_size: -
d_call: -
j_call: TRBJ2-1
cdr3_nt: TGTGCCAGCAGTTTGGGCCGGTTTGAGCAGTTCTTC
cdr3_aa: CASSLGRFEQFF

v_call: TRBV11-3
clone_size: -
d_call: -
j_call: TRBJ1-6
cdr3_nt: TGTGCCAGCAGCTGGGAATCGGCTGGTTCACCCCTCCACTTT
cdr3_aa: CASSWESAGSPLHF

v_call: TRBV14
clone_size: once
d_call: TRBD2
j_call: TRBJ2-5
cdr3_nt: TGTGCCAGCAGCCAGACTAGCGGGGGACGAGAGACCCAGTACTTC
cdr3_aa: CASSQTSGGRETQYF

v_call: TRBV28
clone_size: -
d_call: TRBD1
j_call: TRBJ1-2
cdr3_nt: TGTGCCAGCAGTTTGCGGACAGGGACGTCGTACGGTGGCTACACCTTC
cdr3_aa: CASSLRTGTSYGGYTF

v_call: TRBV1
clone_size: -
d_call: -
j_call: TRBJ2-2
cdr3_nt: TGCGCCAGCAGCCCCGCTAGAAGGACCGGGGAGCTGTTTTTT
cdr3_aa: CASSPARRTGELFF

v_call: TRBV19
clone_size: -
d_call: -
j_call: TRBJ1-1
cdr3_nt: TGTGCCAGTAGGAGCTGGGGAGACGACGCTTTCTTT
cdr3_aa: CASRSWGDDAFF

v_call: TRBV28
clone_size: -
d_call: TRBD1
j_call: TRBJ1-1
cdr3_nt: TGTGCCAGCAGCCCCACCGGACAGGGGAGTGAAGCTTTCTTT
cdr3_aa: CASSPTGQGSEAFF

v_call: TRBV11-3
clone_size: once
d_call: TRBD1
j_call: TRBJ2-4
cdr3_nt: TGTGCCAGCAGCCCCGAGGGACAGGGAAACATTCAGTACTTC
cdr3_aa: CASSPEGQGNIQYF

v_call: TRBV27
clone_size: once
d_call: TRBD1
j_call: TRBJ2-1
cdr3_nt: TGTGCCAGCAGTTTAAAGGGACAGGGTTCGTACAATGAGCAGTTCTTC
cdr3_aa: CASSLKGQGSYNEQFF